The clone carrying this TCR beta chain was detected once. The V gene's germline CDR1 is WNHNN and CDR2 SYGVQD (reference sequence). V was cut by 6 bases and J by 0 bases, with 12 bases left in between. The CDR3 has 15 amino acids. These data belong to a study of blood T cell repertoires in COVID-19. Overall study: Cohort 3 recovered donors had two negative PCRs, clearance, or symptom resolution.

Original processing notes: Amplification with reference gene primers provided the estimates of nucleated cell counts. Clones were sequenced by immunoSEQ multiplex PCR, and TCRdb holds only the in-frame ones, with some missing. The V and J calls and clone size come from that table; D and trimming were worked out from the DNA. The sample has over 110,000 clones, about 80% seen once. Participants spanned ages 18 to 89 years and resided in around 25 US areas. Assignments of participants to cohorts depended upon their own reported clinical history. The clonotype comes from a man between 50 and 59 years old in a cohort exposed to, infected with or recovered from COVID-19 (not recorded which). The chain has TRBV10-1 and TRBJ1-3, with D perhaps matching TRBD1 (5 bases). Sequencing was performed on PBMCs or T cells enriched from blood (not recorded which). The CDR3 spells CASSPDTSSGNTIYF. DNA for the CDR3: TGCGCCAGCAGCCCGGACACAAGCTCTGGAAACACCATATATTTT.